The source of this TCR beta chain is a study of siplizumab effects on memory and regulatory T cells. Findings of the study overall: Mappable alloreactive CD4+ clones came from Treg cells about 65% of the time on average with siplizumab, against approximately 25% in controls.

The CDR3 sequence is 14 residues long. V gave up 6 bases and J gave up 0 bases, with 11 bases separating them. Germline CDR1 MNHNS, CDR2 SASEGT. Profiling relied on immunoSEQ multiplex PCR, and the TCRdb table lists in-frame clones only, not all of them. Of about 87,000 clones listed, 80% to 90% are singletons. Note on this clone: The antigen remains unidentified.

The V call is TRBV6-1, the J call TRBJ1-2; D uncertain. The sequencing input was Tregs sorted from blood. The clonotype was recovered from a human donor in good health. The DNA for the CDR3 is TGTGCCAGCAGCAGTTCAGGTACTAACTATGGCTACACCTTC. Residues: CASSSSGTNYGYTF.